These 6 T cell receptor beta chains share one sample of origin, sequenced in a study of cytomegalovirus exposure and HLA in healthy donors. The PCR ran on 60 Vbeta and 13 Jbeta primers. Profiling relied on immunoSEQ multiplex PCR, and the TCRdb table lists in-frame clones only, not all of them. In the table there are 50,000 or so clones, around 80% of which are singletons. The specimen was PBMCs. These receptors were taken from a boy aged 10-17 years in good health and CMV-seropositive.

In this sample, this clone turned up a few times. This sequence joins TRBV9 and TRBJ2-1; D might be TRBD1 (7 bases). Per the germline V gene, CDR1 is SGDLS and CDR2 is YYNGEE. Trimming shortened V by 3 bases and J by 3 bases, and 22 bases separated the two germline ends. The CDR3 runs to 18 residues. The CDR3 region is CASSAKRGGGQLYNEQFF. For the CDR3, the DNA is TGTGCCAGCAGCGCGAAGAGAGGAGGGGGACAGCTCTACAATGAGCAGTTCTTC.

The V call is TRBV4-1, the J call TRBJ2-7; a possible D gene is TRBD1 (5 bases). This CDR3 is built from 16 residues. Germline V CDR1 and CDR2: MGHRA, YSYEKL. V was trimmed by 0 bases and J by 0 bases, leaving 12 bases between them. CDR3 amino acids: CASSQESAGRSYEQYF. DNA for the CDR3: TGCGCCAGCAGCCAAGAATCGGCAGGGCGCTCCTACGAGCAGTACTTC.

This chain links TRBV5-4 with TRBJ2-2; D may be TRBD1 (6 bases). V was pared by 0 bases and J by 7 bases, with 13 bases between. The CDR3 is made up of 15 amino acids. Germline loops: CDR1 SGHNT, CDR2 YYREEE (reference sequence). The CDR3 bases are TGTGCCAGCAGCTTGGCCAAGGGGGTGAACGGGGAGCTGTTTTTT. As protein: CASSLAKGVNGELFF.

The chain has TRBV19 and TRBJ1-2; TRBD1 aligns across 7 bases. The V gene's germline CDR1 is LNHDA and CDR2 SQIVND (reference sequence). The trim removed 6 bases at V and 2 bases at J, leaving 0 bases unmatched. The CDR3 covers 12 residues. As DNA, the CDR3 is TGTGCCAGTAGGGACAGGAACTATGGCTACACCTTC. It codes for CASRDRNYGYTF. Full variable domain (outside the CDR3, taken from reference TRBV19 and TRBJ1-2): DGGITQSPKYLFRKEGQNVTLSCEQNLNHDAMYWYRQDPGQGLRLIYYSQIVNDFQKGDIAEGYSVSREKKESFPLTVTSAQKNPTAFYLCASRDRNYGYTFGSGTRLTVV.

The chain is built from TRBV7-9 and TRBJ2-3, with D perhaps matching TRBD1 (7 bases). Trimming shortened V by 2 bases and J by 5 bases, and 17 bases separated the two germline ends. Germline CDR1 reads SEHNR; CDR2 reads FQNEAQ (reference sequence). The CDR3 runs to 16 residues. CDR3 protein: CASSLQGGGTVDTQYF. CDR3 DNA sequence: TGTGCCAGCAGCTTACAAGGAGGGGGCACCGTAGATACGCAGTATTTT.

The chain combines TRBV4-1 with TRBJ2-1, with TRBD2 matching 7 bases. The germline CDR1 and CDR2 sequences are MGHRA and YSYEKL. The CDR3 is made up of 15 amino acids. V lost 7 bases, J lost 3 bases, and 9 bases stayed unmatched. This CDR3 is CASTTSENDYNEQFF. In nucleotides, the CDR3 is TGCGCCAGCACTACTAGCGAGAATGACTACAATGAGCAGTTCTTC.